The source of this T cell receptor beta chain is a study of Ad26.COV2.S vaccination and SARS-CoV-2 variants (dated by TCRdb to the early 2020s). Looking at the study overall: TCRbeta repertoire sequencing served as the tool for gauging how specific and how broad the SARS-CoV-2-reactive T cell receptors were following Ad26.COV2.S vaccination. A total of approximately 32 samples were included in the TCR-sequenced set, comprising roughly 19 Ad26.COV2.S vaccine recipients, 5 placebo recipients and 8 SARS-CoV-2 convalescent individuals. The full study reports these points: Vaccine and placebo recipients had similar non-spike TCR breadth, a finding consistent with the vaccine containing only spike. After vaccination, substantial breadth of spike-specific CD8+ and CD4+ T cell responses was reported. Ad26.COV2.S recipients had higher spike-specific TCR breadth than placebo recipients (P = 0.0014). The authors noted that total T cell responses may have been underestimated by the TCR breadth and depth analyses.

The sample's time point, from its label and the paper: individuals recovered from natural SARS-CoV-2 infection. To note about this clone: What this receptor recognizes is not known. The sample holds no much larger clone one base away, and base qualities are not on file.

The immunoSEQ Assay was used to sequence TCRbeta CDR3 regions. After extraction, genomic DNA underwent amplification by bias-controlled multiplex PCR, followed by high-throughput sequencing. The published analysis was carried out like this. To quantify the absolute abundance of each unique TCRbeta CDR3 region, sequences were collapsed and filtered. T cell fraction was estimated by normalization of TCRbeta template counts to usable DNA, with usable DNA being measured through amplification of reference genes present in all nucleated cells. Repertoire TCRs were annotated as SARS-CoV-2-specific when V gene, CDR3 amino acid sequence and J gene were exactly matched to a known reactive TCR set. The reference SARS-CoV-2 TCR set was obtained from MIRA and was filtered for enrichment in COVID-19-positive ImmuneCODE repertoires, whereby public or cross-reactive TCRs were removed. Using the MIRA antigens, annotated TCRs were further analysed by specific ORF or by position within an ORF. Breadth was defined as annotated unique rearrangements over total unique productive rearrangements; depth was the summed frequency of those rearrangements. Two-sided Wilcoxon rank-sum tests were applied when comparing TCR breadth between groups. TCRdb holds this immuneACCESS table with in-frame rearrangements only. Some clones are missing; in checked studies, unresolved V genes explain under half, and the rest has no known cause. The D gene and trimming were derived from the DNA, and the V and J assignments and clone size from that table. The sample table records roughly 92,000 clones; approximately 77% of these occur just once. The top ten clones comprise roughly 15% of the sample.

The germline V gene (reference sequence) supplies CDR1 LNHNV and CDR2 YYDKDF. Germline trimming amounts to 2 bases on V and 5 bases on J, with 10 as the count of junction bases outside the gene matches. The CDR3 measures 16 amino acids from cysteine to phenylalanine. CDR3 DNA only is kept here, 48 bases in frame from base 1. The sequences come from peripheral blood, collected after recovery from COVID-19. This chain is built from TRBV15 and TRBJ2-7; TRBD1 aligns with 9 central bases. The source is a human donor who had recovered from COVID-19. The DNA is TGTGCCACCAGCAGAAAACTCGGGACAGGGATCAACGAGCAGTACTTC. Its translation is CATSRKLGTGINEQYF.